This TCR beta chain was sequenced in a study of blood T cell repertoires in COVID-19. TCRdb's copy holds only in-frame clones and misses some; the assay was immunoSEQ multiplex PCR. This sample has about 160,000 clones; 75% to 90% occur once, and the top ten carry about 4.2%. Germline V gives CDR1 LNHDA, CDR2 SQIVND (reference sequence). V lost 10 bases to trimming and J lost 7 bases, with 14 bases between them. This CDR3 is 11 amino acids long. This clonotype originated in a woman aged 55-69 years with active or convalescent COVID-19. The chain joins TRBV19 to TRBJ2-7; the D gene is possibly TRBD2 (6 bases). Sequencing was performed on peripheral blood. The CDR3 region has the DNA TGTGCCACCCTACGTGCGGGGGAGCAGTACTTC. It specifies CATLRAGEQYF.